The source of this T cell receptor beta chain is a study of human T cells and chemical hapten exposure. CDR3 length equals 17 residues. J was trimmed by 6 bases and V by 3 bases; bases with no gene match: 10. Germline CDR1 SGHRS, CDR2 YFSETQ. Study conclusions and caveats: The number of TCRs over 1 in 1000 frequency stayed unchanged after DPC.

Time point noted: patch test 1, 2 weeks after DPC sensitization. The treatment is: therapeutic diphenylcyclopropenone sensitization with weekly scalp DPC. Each CDR3 protein gets one entry after TCRdb re-called the RACE reads with MiXCR. The repertoire consists of about 120,000 distinct CDR3 sequences, with roughly 13% occurring once and the leading ten covering around 0.99%. This clonotype turned up a few times. Its antigen is not identified. This chain connects TRBV5-1 to TRBJ2-1; 12 bases map to TRBD2. This specimen was whole blood, taken in connection with sensitization to the hapten diphenylcyclopropenone (DPC). The source of this sequence is a man between 18 and 35 years old with alopecia areata. Some clones in this sample may be carry-over from other donors' samples. In DNA, the CDR3 is TGCGCCAGCAGCTCAAGGACTAGCGGGGCCGGTCCCAATGAGCAGTTCTTC. Protein: CASSSRTSGAGPNEQFF.